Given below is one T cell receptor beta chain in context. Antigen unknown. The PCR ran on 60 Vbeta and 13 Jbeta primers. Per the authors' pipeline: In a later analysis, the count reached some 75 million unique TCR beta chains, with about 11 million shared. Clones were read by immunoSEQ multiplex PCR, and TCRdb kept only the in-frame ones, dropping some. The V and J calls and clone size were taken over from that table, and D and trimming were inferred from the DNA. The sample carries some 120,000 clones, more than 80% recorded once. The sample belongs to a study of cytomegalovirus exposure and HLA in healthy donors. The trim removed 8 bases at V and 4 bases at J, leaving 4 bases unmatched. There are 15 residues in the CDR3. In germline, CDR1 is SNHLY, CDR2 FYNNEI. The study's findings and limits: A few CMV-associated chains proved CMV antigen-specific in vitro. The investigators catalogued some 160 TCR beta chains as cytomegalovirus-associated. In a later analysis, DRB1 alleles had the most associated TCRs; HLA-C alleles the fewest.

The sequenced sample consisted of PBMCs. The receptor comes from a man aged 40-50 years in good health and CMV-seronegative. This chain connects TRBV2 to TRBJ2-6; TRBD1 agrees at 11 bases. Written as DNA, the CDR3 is TGTGCCAGCGGACAGGGGGCAGCGGGGGCCAACGTCCTGACTTTC. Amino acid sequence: CASGQGAAGANVLTF.